Listed below are T cell receptor beta chains from one sample, sequenced in a study of response to subunit inactivated influenza vaccine. Via MiXCR, TCRdb re-called the RT-PCR reads, giving one row per CDR3 protein. The data hold some 500,000 distinct CDR3 sequences, with around 13% observed a single time. The sequenced sample was PBMCs from blood, obtained roughly 48 days after vaccination. The receptors were sampled from a man in his forties or fifties who received an inactivated influenza vaccine. The CDR3 runs from the conserved cysteine through the conserved F or W. The D gene is left open where the match is weak. Size is stated for part of the rows, as once, few or many counts, or as a class when the clone is expanded.

D gene: NA; clone size: many; J gene: TRBJ1-5; V gene: TRBV20-1; CDR3 protein: CSARSFLGGLGPQHF; CDR3 DNA: TGCAGTGCTAGATCTTTTCTGGGGGGTTTAGGGCCCCAGCATTTT
D gene: NA; clone size: many; J gene: TRBJ2-3; V gene: TRBV4-3; CDR3 protein: CASSQADLADTQYF; CDR3 DNA: TGCGCCAGCAGCCAGGCTGACTTGGCAGATACGCAGTATTTT
D gene: TRBD1; clone size: many; J gene: TRBJ1-5; V gene: TRBV6-2/TRBV6-3; CDR3 protein: CASRPHSGQGYSNQPQHF; CDR3 DNA: TGTGCCAGCAGACCCCATTCGGGACAGGGCTATAGCAATCAGCCCCAGCATTTT
D gene: NA; clone size: NA; J gene: TRBJ2-2; V gene: TRBV6-5; CDR3 protein: CASSYFQGTGELFF; CDR3 DNA: TGTGCCAGCAGTTACTTTCAGGGCACCGGGGAGCTGTTTTTT
D gene: NA; clone size: few; J gene: TRBJ1-3; V gene: TRBV6-5; CDR3 protein: CASSYQIDGSNIYF; CDR3 DNA: TGTGCCAGCAGTTACCAAATTGACGGGTCGAACATATATTTT
D gene: NA; clone size: many; J gene: TRBJ2-5; V gene: TRBV6-5; CDR3 protein: CATRYWREETQYF; CDR3 DNA: TGTGCCACACGGTACTGGCGCGAAGAGACCCAGTACTTC
D gene: TRBD2; clone size: NA; J gene: TRBJ2-5; V gene: TRBV27; CDR3 protein: CASSPGLAEYQETQYF; CDR3 DNA: TGTGCCAGCAGCCCAGGACTAGCGGAGTACCAAGAGACCCAGTACTTC
D gene: NA; clone size: few; J gene: TRBJ1-5; V gene: TRBV27; CDR3 protein: CASSLGPRAEGPQHF; CDR3 DNA: TGTGCCAGCAGTTTGGGTCCCAGGGCGGAAGGGCCCCAGCATTTT
D gene: NA; clone size: many; J gene: TRBJ2-3; V gene: TRBV12-3/TRBV12-4; CDR3 protein: CASSAGTASTDTQYF; CDR3 DNA: TGTGCCAGCAGTGCCGGGACGGCTAGCACAGATACGCAGTATTTT
D gene: NA; clone size: many; J gene: TRBJ1-1; V gene: TRBV5-1; CDR3 protein: CASSPPGRYTEAFF; CDR3 DNA: TGCGCCAGCAGCCCCCCGGGACGCTACACTGAAGCTTTCTTT
D gene: TRBD2; clone size: few; J gene: TRBJ2-2; V gene: TRBV24-1; CDR3 protein: CATSDPGLAGSNTGELFF; CDR3 DNA: TGTGCCACCAGTGACCCCGGACTAGCGGGCTCGAACACCGGGGAGCTGTTTTTT
D gene: NA; clone size: NA; J gene: TRBJ2-7; V gene: TRBV4-1; CDR3 protein: CASSPTGAHEQYF; CDR3 DNA: TGCGCCAGCAGCCCGACTGGGGCCCACGAGCAGTACTTC
D gene: NA; clone size: NA; J gene: TRBJ2-1; V gene: TRBV5-1; CDR3 protein: CASSLAQGLGPNNEQFF; CDR3 DNA: TGCGCCAGCAGCTTGGCCCAGGGGCTAGGTCCGAACAATGAGCAGTTCTTC
D gene: TRBD1; clone size: many; J gene: TRBJ2-7; V gene: TRBV7-9; CDR3 protein: CASGTGSDEQYF; CDR3 DNA: TGTGCCAGCGGGACAGGGTCGGACGAGCAGTACTTC
D gene: NA; clone size: many; J gene: TRBJ1-1; V gene: TRBV20-1; CDR3 protein: CSAIRGMNTEAFF; CDR3 DNA: TGCAGTGCTATCAGGGGTATGAACACTGAAGCTTTCTTT
D gene: NA; clone size: few; J gene: TRBJ2-3; V gene: TRBV18; CDR3 protein: CASSTQHSSTDTQYF; CDR3 DNA: TGTGCCAGCTCAACCCAACACAGCAGCACAGATACGCAGTATTTT
D gene: NA; clone size: few; J gene: TRBJ1-1; V gene: TRBV15; CDR3 protein: CATSRVFLPEAFF; CDR3 DNA: TGTGCCACCAGCAGAGTGTTCCTCCCTGAAGCTTTCTTT
D gene: NA; clone size: NA; J gene: TRBJ2-7; V gene: TRBV7-2; CDR3 protein: CASSIAGTVGGEQYF; CDR3 DNA: TGTGCCAGCAGCATAGCCGGGACGGTTGGAGGGGAGCAGTACTTC
D gene: NA; clone size: few; J gene: TRBJ1-1; V gene: TRBV12-3/TRBV12-4; CDR3 protein: CASSLEGGLRAFF; CDR3 DNA: TGTGCCAGCAGTTTGGAGGGCGGCTTGCGGGCTTTCTTT
D gene: NA; clone size: NA; J gene: TRBJ2-7; V gene: TRBV3-1; CDR3 protein: CASSDLLRTGISSYEQYF; CDR3 DNA: TGTGCCAGCAGCGACTTATTAAGAACAGGGATTAGCTCCTACGAGCAGTACTTC
D gene: NA; clone size: few; J gene: TRBJ2-5; V gene: TRBV20-1; CDR3 protein: CSARGRIQETQYF; CDR3 DNA: TGCAGTGCTAGAGGCCGAATTCAAGAGACCCAGTACTTC
D gene: NA; clone size: few; J gene: TRBJ2-1; V gene: TRBV19; CDR3 protein: CASSIVGLATNEQFF; CDR3 DNA: TGTGCCAGTAGTATAGTGGGGCTAGCAACCAATGAGCAGTTCTTC
D gene: NA; clone size: many; J gene: TRBJ2-3; V gene: TRBV10-3; CDR3 protein: CAIKGPDTDTQYF; CDR3 DNA: TGTGCCATCAAAGGACCGGACACAGATACGCAGTATTTT
D gene: TRBD1; clone size: NA; J gene: TRBJ2-5; V gene: TRBV7-2; CDR3 protein: CASSRQKDRETQYF; CDR3 DNA: TGTGCCAGCAGCAGACAAAAGGACAGGGAGACCCAGTACTTC
D gene: TRBD1; clone size: few; J gene: TRBJ1-6; V gene: TRBV20-1; CDR3 protein: CSALGQGFSPLHF; CDR3 DNA: TGCAGTGCTCTGGGACAGGGCTTCTCACCCCTCCACTTT
D gene: NA; clone size: few; J gene: TRBJ2-7; V gene: TRBV5-1; CDR3 protein: CASSATGVETYEQYF; CDR3 DNA: TGCGCCAGCAGCGCCACAGGCGTAGAGACCTACGAGCAGTACTTC
D gene: TRBD1; clone size: once; J gene: TRBJ1-5; V gene: TRBV10-2; CDR3 protein: CASSVDRGNNQPQHF; CDR3 DNA: TGCGCCAGCAGTGTGGACAGGGGGAACAATCAGCCCCAGCATTTT
D gene: NA; clone size: NA; J gene: TRBJ2-3; V gene: TRBV9; CDR3 protein: CASSVAWGTSTDTQYF; CDR3 DNA: TGTGCCAGCAGCGTAGCTTGGGGTACTAGCACAGATACGCAGTATTTT
D gene: TRBD1; clone size: few; J gene: TRBJ2-3; V gene: TRBV7-3; CDR3 protein: CASSLVPGGGTDTQYF; CDR3 DNA: TGTGCCAGCAGCTTGGTCCCAGGGGGTGGCACAGATACGCAGTATTTT
D gene: NA; clone size: many; J gene: TRBJ1-5; V gene: TRBV15; CDR3 protein: CATFSGFADQPQHF; CDR3 DNA: TGTGCCACCTTTTCGGGGTTCGCGGATCAGCCCCAGCATTTT
D gene: NA; clone size: few; J gene: TRBJ1-1; V gene: TRBV6-5; CDR3 protein: CASSYSFRGTEAFF; CDR3 DNA: TGTGCCAGCAGTTACTCGTTCCGGGGCACTGAAGCTTTCTTT
D gene: TRBD1; clone size: few; J gene: TRBJ1-5; V gene: TRBV20-1; CDR3 protein: CSASSNRGSQPQHF; CDR3 DNA: TGCAGTGCTAGTTCCAACAGGGGAAGTCAGCCCCAGCATTTT
D gene: NA; clone size: NA; J gene: TRBJ2-7; V gene: TRBV10-3; CDR3 protein: CAISVGVLEQYF; CDR3 DNA: TGTGCCATCAGTGTCGGCGTTTTAGAGCAGTACTTC
D gene: NA; clone size: NA; J gene: TRBJ2-5; V gene: TRBV14; CDR3 protein: CASSPAGRAQYF; CDR3 DNA: TGTGCCAGCAGCCCCGCGGGGCGGGCCCAGTACTTC
D gene: TRBD1; clone size: NA; J gene: TRBJ2-5; V gene: TRBV28; CDR3 protein: CASSFNRGRETQYF; CDR3 DNA: TGTGCCAGCAGTTTCAACAGGGGGAGGGAGACCCAGTACTTC
D gene: TRBD2; clone size: few; J gene: TRBJ2-3; V gene: TRBV7-8; CDR3 protein: CASSLREARDTQYF; CDR3 DNA: TGTGCCAGTTCCCTGCGGGAGGCCAGGGATACGCAGTATTTT
D gene: NA; clone size: few; J gene: TRBJ1-5; V gene: TRBV5-1; CDR3 protein: CASSSDGDSNQPQHF; CDR3 DNA: TGCGCCAGCAGCTCGGACGGGGATAGCAATCAGCCCCAGCATTTT
D gene: NA; clone size: few; J gene: TRBJ1-1; V gene: TRBV4-1; CDR3 protein: CASSQIGTKNTEAFF; CDR3 DNA: TGCGCCAGCAGCCAAATAGGGACAAAGAACACTGAAGCTTTCTTT
D gene: TRBD1; clone size: few; J gene: TRBJ2-5; V gene: TRBV6-2/TRBV6-3; CDR3 protein: CASSAGQGGSETQYF; CDR3 DNA: TGTGCCAGCAGTGCTGGACAGGGTGGTTCAGAGACCCAGTACTTC
D gene: NA; clone size: few; J gene: TRBJ2-5; V gene: TRBV10-3; CDR3 protein: CAISEPGETQYF; CDR3 DNA: TGTGCCATCAGTGAGCCGGGGGAGACCCAGTACTTC